This T cell receptor (beta chain) was recovered during a study of blood T cell repertoires in COVID-19. Sequencing used immunoSEQ multiplex PCR; TCRdb keeps in-frame clones, though not all of them. Altogether about 120,000 clones are present, over 75% being singletons, with the ten largest covering 0.95% to 1.5%. Germline V gene lookup returns CDR1 LNHDA and CDR2 SQIVND (reference sequence). Deletions cut 3 bases from V and 0 bases from J, with 8 bases between. The CDR3 length is 15 residues. Material: peripheral blood. The receptor was derived from a woman of 80 years or more with acute or convalescent COVID-19. The rearrangement links TRBV19 to TRBJ2-2; the D gene is possibly TRBD2 (6 bases). CDR3 residues: CASSMGGANTGELFF. The DNA of the CDR3 is TGTGCCAGTAGTATGGGGGGAGCGAACACCGGGGAGCTGTTTTTT.